This T cell receptor beta chain was profiled in a study of glioma-infiltrating T cells after dendritic cell vaccination. The CDR3 contains 13 residues. The V gene end was trimmed by 3 bases and the J gene end by 6 bases; junction bases not matched to a gene: 1. CDR1 and CDR2 from the germline V gene are SGHAT and FQNNGV. Time point indicated: after dendritic cell vaccination, including at tumor progression/relapse. Only patients with spare fresh-frozen tumor and over two years of follow-up were included. No glioblastoma patient carried an isocitrate dehydrogenase mutation. Repertoires were generated with immunoSEQ multiplex PCR, while TCRdb's copy carries only in-frame clones and drops some. The table shows 50,000 to 60,000 clones, with around 85% occurring only once.

The sample consisted of blood, taken after dendritic cell vaccination. V is TRBV11-2 and J is TRBJ1-4; 7 bases fit TRBD1. The sequence derives from a human donor with glioblastoma. The DNA for the CDR3 is TGTGCCAGCAGCTTCGGGACAGATGAAAAACTGTTTTTT. Protein: CASSFGTDEKLFF.